These 26 T cell receptor beta chains share one sample of origin, sequenced in a study of OX40 agonist ivuxolimab in advanced cancers. Sequenced by immunoSEQ multiplex PCR; TCRdb stores in-frame clones only, minus some. In the table there are 39,000 or so clones, less than 90% of which are singletons. The sample in question was CD4+ or CD8+ T cells sorted from blood, obtained in a trial of the OX40 agonist ivuxolimab. These receptors were obtained from an adult with an advanced solid tumor such as melanoma, head and neck, liver or kidney cancer.

The chain recombines TRBV11-2 with TRBJ2-5, with a possible D match to TRBD1 (6 bases). V lost 2 bases, J lost 4 bases, and 14 bases lay in between. The CDR3 spans 15 residues. In germline, CDR1 is SGHAT, CDR2 FQNNGV. The CDR3 DNA follows: TGTGCCAGCAGCTTAAGGTTCCAGGGGACAGAGACCCAGTACTTC. Its protein is CASSLRFQGTETQYF. Supplemented by reference TRBV11-2 and TRBJ2-5, the full variable domain reads EAGVAQSPRYKIIEKRQSVAFWCNPISGHATLYWYQQILGQGPKLLIQFQNNGVVDDSQLPKDRFSAERLKGVDSTLKIQPAKLEDSAVYLCASSLRFQGTETQYFGPGTRLLVL.

This chain links TRBV7-9 with TRBJ2-1, with a possible D match to TRBD1 (5 bases). Germline assignment: CDR1 SEHNR and CDR2 FQNEAQ (reference sequence). The CDR3 contains 15 residues. The V end was cut by 1 base, the J end by 5 bases, with 12 bases between. The CDR3 is CASSLEGYADNEQFF. The CDR3 nucleotides read TGTGCCAGCAGCTTAGAGGGGTACGCTGACAATGAGCAGTTCTTC.

CDR3 coding DNA: TGTGCCAGCAGCCTGGGGGCCCGAGAGCAGTACTTC. Its translation: CASSLGAREQYF. This chain connects TRBV7-9 to TRBJ2-7, with D possibly matching TRBD1 (6 bases). Germline V CDR1 and CDR2: SEHNR, FQNEAQ (reference sequence). Trimming removed 5 bases from V and 7 bases from J, with 12 bases in between. CDR3 length equals 12 residues.

Comment on this clone: This sequence may be a read error, since a much larger clone differs from it by one base. This rearrangement joins TRBV19 to TRBJ1-1; possibly TRBD1 for D (5 bases). V was trimmed by 8 bases and J by 3 bases, leaving 7 bases between them. CDR1 is LNHDA and CDR2 is SQIVND in the germline V gene (reference sequence). The CDR3 contains 11 residues. In DNA form, the CDR3 reads TGTGCCAGTCCGGGGCACACTGAAGCTTTCTTT. Residues: CASPGHTEAFF.

This chain links TRBV4-3 with TRBJ2-1, with a tentative D call TRBD2 (5 bases). V lost 9 bases and J lost 10, with 16 bases in between. The CDR3 loop spans 12 amino acids. In germline, CDR1 is LGHNA, CDR2 YSLEER. Written as DNA, the CDR3 is TGCGCCAGTTCTGCCGGGGTTGAGGAGCAGTTCTTC. It specifies CASSAGVEEQFF.

V and J are TRBV28 and TRBJ2-1, with a tentative D call TRBD1 (5 bases). CDR1 and CDR2 (germline): MDHEN, SYDVKM. The length of the CDR3 is 14 residues. V was cut by 8 bases and J by 2 bases, with 13 bases left in between. The CDR3, as DNA: TGTGCCAGCCGCGTGCAGGGAACCTACAATGAGCAGTTCTTC. Protein product: CASRVQGTYNEQFF.

The chain combines TRBV5-1 with TRBJ1-5; 7 bases are a match to TRBD1. The CDR3 consists of 15 residues. The germline V gene has CDR1 SGHRS and CDR2 YFSETQ. Germline trimming cut 2 bases from V and 6 bases from J; bases unmatched to any gene: 8. CDR3 protein: CASSLNSGGGQPQHF. Written as DNA, the CDR3 is TGCGCCAGCAGCTTAAACTCAGGGGGAGGTCAGCCCCAGCATTTT.

This clone has only one observation. The J gene is TRBJ2-7, the V gene TRBV10-2; 12 bases fit TRBD2. Per the germline V gene, CDR1 is WSHSY and CDR2 is SAAADI. Trimming at V came to 4 bases and at J to 4 bases, leaving 5 bases not matched to a gene. This CDR3 is built from 15 residues. The CDR3 sequence: CASSVKTSGGYEQYF. The CDR3 coding sequence is TGCGCCAGCAGTGTAAAGACTAGCGGGGGTTACGAGCAGTACTTC.

The chain employs TRBV7-6 and TRBJ2-7, with 11 bases identical to TRBD2. This CDR3 region has 15 residues. The ends lost 5 bases at V and 3 bases at J; junction bases unmatched: 6. Germline CDR1 SGHVS, CDR2 FNYEAQ. The CDR3 DNA is TGTGCCAGCAGCCCGCCCGGGACTAGCGGCTACGAGCAGTACTTC. Translating it yields CASSPPGTSGYEQYF.

The rearrangement uses TRBV11-2 and TRBJ1-5; D is ambiguous. V was shortened by 5 bases and J by 0 bases, with 5 bases between the two germline ends. The CDR3 covers 13 residues. Germline-derived CDR1 and CDR2 are SGHAT and FQNNGV. Written as DNA, the CDR3 is TGTGCCAGCAGCGAGTCTAGCAATCAGCCCCAGCATTTT. The encoded protein is CASSESSNQPQHF.

The CDR3 reads CASGNRDYYNEQFF. CDR3 DNA: TGTGCTAGTGGTAACCGGGACTACTACAATGAGCAGTTCTTC. The chain uses TRBV12-5 and TRBJ2-1; 7 nucleotides line up with TRBD2. J lost 3 bases, V lost 5 bases, and 4 bases had no gene match. The germline CDR1 and CDR2 sequences are LGHNT and FRNRAP. The CDR3 has 14 amino acids. The whole variable domain, remainder taken from reference TRBV12-5 and TRBJ2-1, is DARVTQTPRHKVTEMGQEVTMRCQPILGHNTVFWYRQTMMQGLELLAYFRNRAPLDDSGMPKDRFSAEMPDATLATLKIQPSEPRDSAVYFCASGNRDYYNEQFFGPGTRLTVL.

The chain is built from TRBV28 and TRBJ2-5, with 9 nucleotides matching TRBD1. This CDR3 has 15 residues. Losses at the gene ends were 4 bases for V and 7 bases for J; bases not matched to a gene: 10. From germline, CDR1 is MDHEN and CDR2 SYDVKM. CDR3 amino acids: CASSSDRTGVGTQYF. The CDR3 coding sequence is TGTGCCAGCAGTTCCGATCGGACAGGGGTGGGGACCCAGTACTTC.

V and J are TRBV7-9 and TRBJ2-7, with TRBD1 matching over 7 bases. V gave up 1 base and J gave up 6 bases; unmatched junction bases: 6. The germline V gene encodes CDR1 SEHNR and CDR2 FQNEAQ (reference sequence). The CDR3 loop spans 14 amino acids. The CDR3: CASSLVLNRGEQYF. The CDR3 bases are TGTGCCAGCAGCTTAGTATTGAACAGGGGCGAGCAGTACTTC.

J is TRBJ1-5 and V is TRBV6-4; no clear D gene. In germline, CDR1 is MRHNA, CDR2 SNTAGT. The germline V and J ends were trimmed by 0 bases and 1 base, with 1 base remaining between them. CDR3 size: 13 residues. CDR3 sequence (DNA): TGTGCCAGCAGTGACTCGAGCAATCAGCCCCAGCATTTT. Translating gives CASSDSSNQPQHF.

The chain is built from TRBV29-1 and TRBJ2-2; no clear D gene. Trimming took off 0 bases at V and 6 bases at J, with 11 bases between the two ends. CDR1 and CDR2 from the germline V gene are SQVTM and ANQGSEA. CDR3 length: 14 amino acids. The CDR3 DNA reads TGCAGCGTTGAAGATGGGCAGTCCCCCGGGGAGCTGTTTTTT. Translating it yields CSVEDGQSPGELFF.

This clone was detected once. The rearrangement links TRBV4-1 to TRBJ1-2; 9 nucleotides line up with TRBD1. Germline V lookup: CDR1 MGHRA, CDR2 YSYEKL. V lost 4 bases to trimming and J lost 4 bases; unmatched junction nucleotides: 13. The CDR3 consists of 17 residues. CDR3 in amino acids: CASSRRDREGAVYGYTF. In DNA form, the CDR3 reads TGCGCCAGCAGCCGCCGGGACAGGGAAGGGGCTGTCTATGGCTACACCTTC.

The rearrangement joins TRBV27 to TRBJ2-1, with TRBD2 matching over 8 bases. The CDR3 is 14 amino acids. V was clipped by 3 bases and J by 11 bases; unmatched bases: 9. Germline assignment: CDR1 MNHEY and CDR2 SMNVEV (reference sequence). The CDR3 bases are TGTGCCAGCAGTTTTTCCAGCGGGGGCCCCCAGCAGTTCTTC. Translating it yields CASSFSSGGPQQFF.

The chain joins TRBV6-6 to TRBJ1-1; D is undetermined. The germline V and J ends were trimmed by 7 bases and 2 bases, with 2 bases remaining between them. Germline CDR1 MNHNY, CDR2 SVGAGI (reference sequence). The CDR3 covers 10 residues. The CDR3 DNA reads TGTGCCAGCATTAACACTGAAGCTTTCTTT. Its translation: CASINTEAFF.

The rearrangement uses TRBV28 and TRBJ2-3; D is uncertain. The CDR3 covers 17 residues. The V end was cut by 7 bases, the J end by 2 bases, with 22 bases between. CDR1 and CDR2 (germline): MDHEN, SYDVKM. CDR3 residues: CASTTAPRLGYTDTQYF. The CDR3 bases are TGTGCCAGCACCACCGCACCCCGGTTAGGGTACACAGATACGCAGTATTTT.

The CDR3 DNA sequence: TGTGCCAGCAGTGGGACAGGGATCTATGGCTACACCTTC. Its protein product is CASSGTGIYGYTF. The rearrangement links TRBV2 to TRBJ1-2; 8 bases fit TRBD1. V shed 4 bases and J 4 bases; nucleotides not matched to a gene: 2. This CDR3 has 13 amino acids. Germline CDR1 reads SNHLY; CDR2 reads FYNNEI.

This clone was observed a single time. The chain employs TRBV5-6 and TRBJ2-7, with 7 bases fitting TRBD2. CDR1 and CDR2 (germline): SGHDT, YYEEEE. The V and J ends lost 3 bases and 2 bases, in that order; junction bases with no gene match: 8. This CDR3 has 15 residues. The CDR3 sequence: CASSSTGEGTYEQYF. The CDR3 DNA is TGTGCCAGCAGCTCCACGGGGGAGGGGACCTACGAGCAGTACTTC.

The gene calls are TRBV5-1 and TRBJ1-5, with 7 positions matching TRBD1. The CDR3 runs 16 residues. Germline trimming cut 4 bases from V and 3 bases from J; bases unmatched to any gene: 10. Germline CDR1 is SGHRS and CDR2 is YFSETQ. Here the CDR3 DNA reads TGCGCCAGCAGCCCCACAGGGGCGAATAACAATCAGCCCCAGCATTTT. This codes for CASSPTGANNNQPQHF.

This sequence joins TRBV9 and TRBJ1-2; D remains unclear. The CDR3 consists of 12 residues. Per germline, CDR1 SGDLS and CDR2 YYNGEE. V lost 0 bases, J lost 8 bases, and 8 bases lay in between. The CDR3 DNA reads as TGTGCCAGCAGCGTAGCCTACGCCGGCTACACCTTC. Translated: CASSVAYAGYTF.

This chain connects TRBV7-9 to TRBJ2-7, with D perhaps matching TRBD1 (6 bases). Germline values: CDR1 SEHNR, CDR2 FQNEAQ (reference sequence). The CDR3 loop spans 15 amino acids. Trimming left V 5 bases short and J 2 bases short, with 16 bases between. CDR3 sequence reads: CASSPRGGPPYEQYF. The CDR3 region has the DNA TGTGCCAGCAGCCCCAGGGGCGGTCCTCCCTACGAGCAGTACTTC. The full variable domain, completed using reference TRBV7-9 and TRBJ2-7, is DTGVSQNPRHKITKRGQNVTFRCDPISEHNRLYWYRQTLGQGPEFLTYFQNEAQLEKSRLLSDRFSAERPKGSFSTLEIQRTEQGDSAMYLCASSPRGGPPYEQYFGPGTRLTVT.

A single count supports this clone. The V and J genes are TRBV19 and TRBJ1-1; TRBD1 might be the D (5 bases). V lost 4 bases to trimming and J lost 1 base, with 10 bases between them. CDR1 LNHDA and CDR2 SQIVND come from the germline V gene (reference sequence). This CDR3 has 14 amino acids. The CDR3 spells CASSTNDRNTEAFF. Here the CDR3 DNA reads TGTGCCAGTAGTACGAACGACAGGAACACTGAAGCTTTCTTT.

The rearrangement joins TRBV4-1 to TRBJ2-7; 10 bases line up with TRBD1. Germline V gene sequence: CDR1 MGHRA, CDR2 YSYEKL. J was trimmed by 2 bases and V by 4 bases; bases with no gene match: 5. The CDR3 is made up of 15 amino acids. This CDR3 is CASSLGTGVPYEQYF. In DNA, the CDR3 is TGCGCCAGCAGCCTTGGGACAGGGGTACCCTACGAGCAGTACTTC.